The clone carrying this T cell receptor (beta chain) came up a few times. One entry per CDR3 protein, called by TCRdb with MiXCR from the RT-PCR reads. The repertoire includes more than 600,000 distinct CDR3 sequences, 13% to 15% of them detected once, and roughly 3.9% sits in the top ten. CDR1 is SGHKS and CDR2 is YYEKEE in the germline V gene (reference sequence). Trimming cost V 1 base and J 3 bases; bases outside gene matches: 9. The CDR3 runs 16 residues. The chain combines TRBV5-5 with TRBJ1-2, with 7 bases fitting TRBD1. This TCR came from a female donor in good health, serving as a healthy control. Sequenced sample: memory CD4+ T cells from blood. CDR3 sequence (DNA): TGTGCCAGCAGCTTGTCTGGGACAGTCGTAGACTATGGCTACACCTTC. This encodes CASSLSGTVVDYGYTF.